This passage covers 32 T cell receptor beta chains from one sample sequenced in a study of blood T cells in healthy people across ages. Using a J-beta primer mix together with a sample-barcoded 5' primer, a second PCR was run for roughly 7 to 11 cycles. TCRdb called the 5' RACE reads again in MiXCR, with one record for every CDR3 protein. The table records 850,000 to 1,000,000 distinct CDR3 sequences, approximately 49% of them present only once. The source material was blood. The receptors come from a man aged 25 to 40 in good health.

This clonotype occurred a few times. This chain links TRBV7-9 with TRBJ2-7; a weak D match, TRBD1 (5 bases). Germline CDR1 SEHNR, CDR2 FQNEAQ (reference sequence). The V and J ends lost 5 bases and 0 bases respectively, with 11 bases between them. CDR3 length: 14 amino acids. The CDR3 bases are TGTGCCAGCAGCCCCGACAGTTTCTCCTACGAGCAGTACTTC. Its protein product is CASSPDSFSYEQYF.

Here the CDR3 DNA reads TGTGCCAGCAGTGAGTCGTGGGGCGGCTACAATGAGCAGTTCTTC. It is translated as CASSESWGGYNEQFF. The gene calls are TRBV6-1 and TRBJ2-1; weak D call: TRBD1 (5 bases). Germline V gene sequence: CDR1 MNHNS, CDR2 SASEGT. The length of the CDR3 is 15 residues. Trimming cost V 3 bases and J 3 bases, with 12 bases left between them.

V gene TRBV7-3 combines with J gene TRBJ2-3; TRBD2 aligns across 11 bases. Germline V CDR1 and CDR2: SGHTA, FQGTGA. J gave up 7 bases and V 4 bases, and 10 bases lay outside the gene matches. This CDR3 region has 16 residues. The CDR3 DNA reads TGTGCCAGCAGCTACACTAGCGGGGGCTTGGGATATACGCAGTATTTT. Encoded protein: CASSYTSGGLGYTQYF.

V gene TRBV27 combines with J gene TRBJ2-3; 11 nucleotides match TRBD2. The V and J ends lost 7 bases and 5 bases, in that order; junction bases with no gene match: 11. Germline lookup yields CDR1 MNHEY and CDR2 SMNVEV (reference sequence). This CDR3 is 16 amino acids long. CDR3 nucleotide sequence: TGTGCCAGCACCTCGGCTGGGCTAGCGGGGGGAGATACGCAGTATTTT. Protein product: CASTSAGLAGGDTQYF.

Points on this clonotype: A much bigger clone sits one base away, suggesting this may be a read error. The chain uses TRBV4-1 and TRBJ2-1; 9 nucleotides align to TRBD1. The length of the CDR3 is 16 residues. J gave up 1 base and V 8 bases, and 9 bases lay outside the gene matches. CDR1 and CDR2 from the germline V gene are MGHRA and YSYEKL. The CDR3 reads CASGLTGGSSYNEQFF. CDR3 sequence (DNA): TGCGCCAGCGGACTCACAGGGGGCTCTTCCTACAATGAGCAGTTCTTC.

The chain carries TRBV6-5 and TRBJ1-1, with TRBD1 as a possible D gene (6 bases). The CDR3 spans 15 residues. Germline-derived CDR1 and CDR2 are MNHEY and SVGAGI. Trimming took off 6 bases at V and 3 bases at J, with 17 bases between the two ends. The CDR3 nucleotides are TGTGCCAGCAGAAGGGGTGGGGGCTGGGACACTGAAGCTTTCTTT. It codes for CASRRGGGWDTEAFF.

Regarding this clonotype: One end of the junction does not line up with germline, which may come from a read error. The chain employs TRBV20-1 and TRBJ1-2; TRBD1 is a possible D gene (5 bases). The CDR3 sequence is 12 residues long. The germline V gene has CDR1 DFQATT and CDR2 SNEGSKA (reference sequence). The CDR3 nucleotides read TGCAGTACTAGAGGGACGGACTATGGCTACACCTTC. Encoded protein: CSTRGTDYGYTF.

This clonotype appeared a few times. The chain employs TRBV20-1 and TRBJ1-6; maybe TRBD1 (5 bases). V was cut by 0 bases and J by 8 bases, with 14 bases left in between. The germline V gene encodes CDR1 DFQATT and CDR2 SNEGSKA (reference sequence). CDR3 length: 15 amino acids. The CDR3 is CSARDAGGDYSPLHF. Here the CDR3 DNA reads TGCAGTGCTAGAGATGCCGGTGGGGACTATTCACCCCTCCACTTT.

This clonotype was seen repeatedly, ten times or more. This chain joins TRBV5-1 and TRBJ2-7; no firm D call. The ends were cut back, 3 bases at V and 2 bases at J, with 9 bases in the middle. Germline CDR1 and CDR2: SGHRS and YFSETQ. This CDR3 region has 13 residues. The CDR3 DNA reads as TGCGCCAGCAGCTCGGACGGAGCCTACGAGCAGTACTTC. Amino acids: CASSSDGAYEQYF.

The table lists this clonotype with a few counts. The J gene is TRBJ2-1, the V gene TRBV7-2, with a tentative D call TRBD2 (8 bases). From germline, CDR1 is SGHTA and CDR2 FQGNSA. The CDR3 is made up of 15 amino acids. The V gene lost 5 bases and the J gene lost 3 bases, with 14 bases spanning the gap. The CDR3 sequence: CASSAGGQSYNEQFF. The DNA for the CDR3 is TGTGCCAGCAGCGCGGGGGGACAGAGCTACAATGAGCAGTTCTTC.

This rearrangement joins TRBV24-1 to TRBJ2-1; D not certain. The germline V gene has CDR1 KGHDR and CDR2 SFDVKD. This CDR3 has 13 amino acids. The germline V and J ends were trimmed by 3 bases and 7 bases, with 9 bases remaining between them. The CDR3 nucleotides read TGTGCCACCAGTGATATTGGACGTAATGAGCAGTTCTTC. It codes for CATSDIGRNEQFF.

The chain recombines TRBV30 with TRBJ1-1, with D possibly being TRBD1 (6 bases). Germline V lookup: CDR1 GTSNPN, CDR2 SVGIG (reference sequence). V lost 5 bases and J lost 1, with 11 bases in between. The CDR3 is made up of 13 amino acids. CDR3 amino acids: CAWDATGNTEAFF. In DNA form, the CDR3 reads TGTGCCTGGGATGCGACAGGGAACACTGAAGCTTTCTTT. The complete variable domain, with remaining parts taken from reference TRBV30 and TRBJ1-1, reads SQTIHQWPATLVQPVGSPLSLECTVEGTSNPNLYWYRQAAGRGLQLLFYSVGIGQISSEVPQNLSASRPQDRQFILSSKKLLLSDSGFYLCAWDATGNTEAFFGQGTRLTVV.

The chain employs TRBV9 and TRBJ2-4, with a tentative D call TRBD1 (5 bases). V shed 4 bases and J shed 5 bases, with 16 bases lying between them. The germline V gene has CDR1 SGDLS and CDR2 YYNGEE. The CDR3 is made up of 15 amino acids. The CDR3 reads CASSSSAGNQNIQYF. In DNA form, the CDR3 reads TGTGCCAGCAGCTCCAGTGCAGGGAACCAAAACATTCAGTACTTC.

This chain connects TRBV10-3 to TRBJ2-3, with D uncertain. Germline V gives CDR1 ENHRY, CDR2 SYGVKD. The CDR3 extends over 12 amino acids. Trimming left V 6 bases short and J 6 bases short, with 10 bases between. The CDR3 reads CAISTSSDTQYF. The CDR3 bases are TGTGCCATCAGCACATCCTCGGATACGCAGTATTTT.

This chain links TRBV9 with TRBJ2-1, with D unresolved. Trimming cost V 0 bases and J 2 bases, with 12 bases left between them. CDR3 length: 16 amino acids. Germline V CDR1 and CDR2: SGDLS, YYNGEE. The CDR3 DNA sequence: TGTGCCAGCAGCGTAGCTACCGGCCCAGCCTACAATGAGCAGTTCTTC. Protein product: CASSVATGPAYNEQFF.

This clonotype was counted only a few times. V is TRBV27 and J is TRBJ2-7; possibly TRBD2 for D (5 bases). The CDR3 spans 12 residues. Trimming removed 5 bases at V and 5 bases at J, with 10 bases between. Germline V CDR1 and CDR2: MNHEY, SMNVEV (reference sequence). The CDR3 sequence is CASSRPGNEQYF. As DNA, the CDR3 is TGTGCCAGCAGTCGCCCCGGGAACGAGCAGTACTTC.

This rearrangement joins TRBV6-2 or TRBV6-3 to TRBJ2-5; TRBD1 agrees at 9 bases. CDR3 length: 17 amino acids. Germline trimming cut 2 bases from V and 5 bases from J; bases unmatched to any gene: 12. Germline-derived CDR1 and CDR2 are MNHEY and SVGEGT. Written as DNA, the CDR3 is TGTGCCAGCAGTTACCGGGAGGACAGGGGAGTCCGGGAGACCCAGTACTTC. Translation gives CASSYREDRGVRETQYF.

The CDR3 region is CASSQGTSGGYTGELFF. DNA of the CDR3: TGCGCCAGCAGCCAGGGGACTAGCGGGGGGTACACCGGGGAGCTGTTTTTT. This chain links TRBV4-3 with TRBJ2-2; 15 nucleotides line up with TRBD2. CDR1 LGHNA and CDR2 YSLEER come from the germline V gene. Germline trimming cut 3 bases from V and 3 bases from J; bases unmatched to any gene: 2. The CDR3 covers 17 residues.

The V call is TRBV6-5, the J call TRBJ2-3; D is ambiguous. The V end was cut by 0 bases, the J end by 3 bases, with 13 bases between. The CDR3 has 16 amino acids. CDR1 is MNHEY, CDR2 SVGAGI, per germline. The CDR3 nucleotides read TGTGCCAGCAGTTACTCGAGCCTCACGAGGACAGATACGCAGTATTTT. It is translated as CASSYSSLTRTDTQYF.

The V call is TRBV27, the J call TRBJ2-1; D is perhaps TRBD1 or TRBD2 (6 bases each). The V gene's germline CDR1 is MNHEY and CDR2 SMNVEV (reference sequence). CDR3 length equals 13 residues. Trimming took 5 bases from V and 8 from J, leaving 13 bases between them. CDR3 protein: CASSVNGGHEQFF. DNA of the CDR3: TGTGCCAGCAGTGTAAACGGGGGCCATGAGCAGTTCTTC.

The chain couples TRBV27 to TRBJ1-1; 9 bases are shared with TRBD1. In germline, CDR1 is MNHEY, CDR2 SMNVEV (reference sequence). This CDR3 contains 16 residues. With V trimmed by 6 bases and J by 5 bases, 13 bases remained unmatched. CDR3 in DNA: TGTGCCAGCAGCCAAATCGGCGGGACAGGGAATACTGAAGCTTTCTTT. This sequence encodes CASSQIGGTGNTEAFF.

The chain joins TRBV20-1 to TRBJ1-5; D gene uncertain. V lost 6 bases and J lost 0, with 9 bases in between. Germline V lookup: CDR1 DFQATT, CDR2 SNEGSKA (reference sequence). The CDR3 covers 13 residues. This CDR3 reads CSAVPGSNQPQHF. Here the CDR3 DNA reads TGCAGTGCCGTCCCCGGTAGCAATCAGCCCCAGCATTTT.

The J gene is TRBJ2-5, the V gene TRBV15; unclear D gene. The CDR3 is made up of 15 amino acids. V was cut by 4 bases and J by 3 bases, with 15 bases left in between. Germline CDR1 and CDR2: LNHNV and YYDKDF (reference sequence). The CDR3 DNA follows: TGTGCCACCAGCACCCGAGCGTCGTTCGAAGAGACCCAGTACTTC. Its protein is CATSTRASFEETQYF.

This clonotype was detected a few times. V usage is TRBV4-1 and J usage is TRBJ2-7; TRBD1 agrees at 9 bases. The germline V gene has CDR1 MGHRA and CDR2 YSYEKL. CDR3 size: 18 residues. V lost 0 bases to trimming and J lost 0 bases; unmatched junction nucleotides: 9. CDR3 DNA sequence: TGCGCCAGCAGCCAAGATGTCGAACGGACAGGGGTCTCCTACGAGCAGTACTTC. It is translated as CASSQDVERTGVSYEQYF.

The chain couples TRBV28 to TRBJ2-1; D may be TRBD1 or TRBD2 (5 bases each). This CDR3 is built from 15 residues. Germline lookup yields CDR1 MDHEN and CDR2 SYDVKM. Trimming pared 5 bases from V and 6 bases from J, leaving 17 bases between. CDR3 coding DNA: TGTGCCAGCAGTACCCCAGGGACGGCCTTCAATGAGCAGTTCTTC. Translation: CASSTPGTAFNEQFF.

The chain recombines TRBV4-2 with TRBJ2-1; 9 bases align to TRBD2. The CDR3 loop spans 16 amino acids. Trimming removed 0 bases from V and 4 bases from J; junction bases left unmatched: 4. Germline-derived CDR1 and CDR2 are LGHNA and YNFKEQ. In DNA, the CDR3 is TGTGCCAGCAGCCAAGAAGGGACTAGCTTTTACAATGAGCAGTTCTTC. This gives the protein CASSQEGTSFYNEQFF.

This chain connects TRBV12-3 or TRBV12-4 to TRBJ1-1, with no clear D. The V end was cut by 2 bases, the J end by 3 bases, with 16 bases between. This CDR3 spans 16 amino acids. The CDR3 reads CASSLRRIVVDTEAFF. In DNA, the CDR3 is TGTGCCAGCAGTTTACGACGGATAGTGGTAGACACTGAAGCTTTCTTT.

This clonotype showed up many times. The V and J genes are TRBV29-1 and TRBJ2-5; 9 bases match TRBD2. Germline CDR1 reads SQVTM; CDR2 reads ANQGSEA. After removal of 3 bases from V and 2 bases from J, the junction contained 1 base not matched to a gene. The CDR3 runs to 13 residues. CDR3 region: CSVETSGQETQYF. Written as DNA, the CDR3 is TGCAGCGTTGAGACTAGCGGACAAGAGACCCAGTACTTC.

This clonotype has ten or more counts. The rearrangement joins TRBV5-1 to TRBJ1-2; the D is unclear. Between the trimmed V and J ends, which lost 0 bases and 2 bases, there was a span of 5 bases. Germline CDR1 is SGHRS and CDR2 is YFSETQ. The CDR3 has 13 residues. CDR3 in amino acids: CASSLGENYGYTF. DNA for the CDR3: TGCGCCAGCAGCTTGGGAGAGAACTATGGCTACACCTTC.

The genes are TRBV21-1 and TRBJ2-5; the table assigns TRBD2, which was not confirmed against the DNA. TRBV21-1 counts as a pseudogene. The CDR3 is 17 amino acids. Written as DNA, the CDR3 is TGTGCCAGCAGCAAAGAGGCTAGCGGGAGGGCCGGGAAGACCCAGTACTTC. Translation: CASSKEASGRAGKTQYF.

The CDR3 sequence: CSVQAGYEQYF. The CDR3 DNA sequence: TGCAGCGTCCAGGCCGGCTACGAGCAGTACTTC. The rearrangement joins TRBV29-1 to TRBJ2-7; D gene unclear. Trimming stripped 6 bases from V and 3 bases from J, with 9 bases between. The CDR3 spans 11 residues. Germline CDR1 is SQVTM and CDR2 is ANQGSEA.

This clonotype was picked up one time. The rearrangement links TRBV5-1 to TRBJ2-4, with D possibly being TRBD1 (6 bases). The J call is uncertain, as TRBJ2-7 better fits the DNA end. The CDR3 extends over 14 amino acids. CDR1 SGHRS and CDR2 YFSETQ come from the germline V gene. The CDR3 region has the DNA TGCGCCAGCAGCTTGGAGGCAGGGGCAGACGAGCAGTACTTC. It specifies CASSLEAGADEQYF.